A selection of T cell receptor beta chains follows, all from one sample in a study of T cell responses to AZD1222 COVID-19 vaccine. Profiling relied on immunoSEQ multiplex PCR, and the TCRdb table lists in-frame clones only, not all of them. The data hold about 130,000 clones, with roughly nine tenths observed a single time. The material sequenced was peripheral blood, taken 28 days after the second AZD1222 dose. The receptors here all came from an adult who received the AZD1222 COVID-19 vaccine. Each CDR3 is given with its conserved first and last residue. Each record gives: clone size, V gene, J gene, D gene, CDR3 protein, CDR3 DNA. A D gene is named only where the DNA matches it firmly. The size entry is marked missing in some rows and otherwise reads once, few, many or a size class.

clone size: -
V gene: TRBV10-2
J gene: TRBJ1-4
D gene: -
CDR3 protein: CASSGPGQQRNEKLFF
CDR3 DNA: TGCGCCAGCAGCGGACCCGGACAGCAAAGAAATGAAAAACTGTTTTTT

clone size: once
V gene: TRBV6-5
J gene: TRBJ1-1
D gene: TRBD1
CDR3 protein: CASSYQGTGENTEAFF
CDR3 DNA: TGTGCCAGCAGTTACCAAGGGACAGGGGAGAACACTGAAGCTTTCTTT

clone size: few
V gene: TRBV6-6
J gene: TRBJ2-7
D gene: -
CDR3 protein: CASSPTLWDSVKYEQYF
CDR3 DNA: TGTGCCAGCAGTCCGACCCTCTGGGACTCCGTAAAGTACGAGCAGTACTTC

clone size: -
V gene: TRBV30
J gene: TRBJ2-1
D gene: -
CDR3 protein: CAWSVGYNEQFF
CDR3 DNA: TGTGCCTGGAGTGTAGGGTACAATGAGCAGTTCTTC

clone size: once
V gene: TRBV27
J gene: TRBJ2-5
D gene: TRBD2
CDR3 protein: CATSGGGPETQYF
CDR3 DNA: TGTGCCACCTCCGGGGGGGGCCCGGAGACCCAGTACTTC

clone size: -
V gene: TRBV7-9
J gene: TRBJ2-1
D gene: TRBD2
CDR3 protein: CASSLGLASHEQFF
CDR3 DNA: TGTGCCAGCAGCTTAGGACTAGCCTCCCATGAGCAGTTCTTC

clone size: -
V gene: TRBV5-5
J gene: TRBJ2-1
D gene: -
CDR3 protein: CASSPWGTRPEQFF
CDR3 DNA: TGTGCCAGCAGCCCCTGGGGGACGCGTCCAGAGCAGTTCTTC

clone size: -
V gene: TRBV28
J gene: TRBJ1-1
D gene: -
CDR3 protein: CASRTQLDTEAFF
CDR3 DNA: TGTGCCAGCAGGACACAGTTAGACACTGAAGCTTTCTTT

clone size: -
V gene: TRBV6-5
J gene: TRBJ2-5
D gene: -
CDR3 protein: CASTGRGAGETQYF
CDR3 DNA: TGTGCCAGCACCGGACGAGGGGCCGGGGAGACCCAGTACTTC

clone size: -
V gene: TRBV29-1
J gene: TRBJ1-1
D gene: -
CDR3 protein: CSVKRQENTEAFF
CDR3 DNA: TGCAGCGTTAAGAGACAGGAGAACACTGAAGCTTTCTTT

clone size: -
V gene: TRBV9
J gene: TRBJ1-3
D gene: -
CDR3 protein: CASSLGSGSRGNTIYF
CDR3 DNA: TGTGCCAGCAGCCTCGGGAGCGGCTCGAGGGGAAACACCATATATTTT

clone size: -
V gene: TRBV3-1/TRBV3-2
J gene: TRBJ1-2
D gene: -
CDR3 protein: CASSQEGDYGYTF
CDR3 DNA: TGTGCCAGCAGCCAAGAGGGGGACTATGGCTACACCTTC